The entry below gives a single T cell receptor (beta chain) sequence along with its context. The data are from a study of blood T cell repertoires in COVID-19. At the level of the study: Donors in the United States, Italy and Spain gave samples during acute or convalescent COVID-19. The cDNA or gDNA used as material had been derived from T cells, B-cell-depleted T cells, or PBMCs.

The V gene lost 4 bases and the J gene lost 0 bases, with 8 bases spanning the gap. Per germline, CDR1 SGHDT and CDR2 YYEEEE. CDR3 length: 14 residues. Seattle's enrolled individuals joined amid active infection and were then monitored longitudinally. Authors' methods: Estimation of nucleated cell counts relied on the amplification of reference gene primers. Sequenced by immunoSEQ multiplex PCR; TCRdb stores in-frame clones only, minus some. V and J calls and clone size are given by that table; D and trimming were obtained from the DNA. The table has fewer than 300,000 clones, about 89% seen once. This rearrangement joins TRBV5-6 to TRBJ1-5, with a tentative D call TRBD1 (5 bases). Material for sequencing was peripheral blood. This TCR came from a woman in her thirties with COVID-19, enrolled during active disease. The CDR3 loop is CASSPQGSNQPQHF. CDR3 DNA sequence: TGTGCCAGCAGCCCCCAGGGTAGCAATCAGCCCCAGCATTTT.